This T cell receptor (beta chain) originates from a study of CD8 T cells in ankylosing spondylitis. TCRdb ran MiXCR on the 5' RACE reads and lists one entry per CDR3 protein. The table lists about 300,000 distinct CDR3 sequences, roughly 20% of them singletons, with roughly 3.6% in the top ten. The CDR3 covers 14 residues. In germline, CDR1 is SGHTA, CDR2 FQGNSA. Deletions cut 2 bases from V and 1 base from J, with 6 bases between. At least ten counts were recorded for this clonotype. Sequencing was carried out using blood, either unsorted or a sorted T cell fraction (not recorded which). The genes are TRBV7-2 and TRBJ1-5, with D hard to call. The receptor was isolated from a female donor with ankylosing spondylitis or in good health (not recorded which). CDR3 bases: TGTGCCAGCAGCTTAATGGGCAGCAATCAGCCCCAGCATTTT. Protein: CASSLMGSNQPQHF.